A single sample is the source of the 18 T cell receptor beta chains below, sequenced in a study of regulatory T cells in long-lasting Graves disease. Both iRepertoire HTBI primers and Arm-PCR of CDR3 regions were used to build the TCR beta libraries. A single record per CDR3 protein comes from TCRdb applying MiXCR to the multiplex PCR reads. Found here are roughly 350,000 distinct CDR3 sequences, under 20% of them singletons; the top ten hold around 21%. This sample's time point: newly diagnosed GD, antithyroid drugs for less than 3 months. Generation of the TCR library employed RNA extracted from PBMCs. This sample also appeared in a second study, on T cells in Graves' hyperthyroidism and ophthalmopathy.

The sequencing used peripheral blood mononuclear cells (PBMCs), collected at new diagnosis, from a patient treated with antithyroid drugs. The receptors were gathered from a woman under 30 with Graves disease.

In its sample, this clonotype was seen many times. The rearrangement uses TRBV5-6 and TRBJ2-3, with D possibly being TRBD1 or TRBD2 (5 bases each). The CDR3 runs 15 residues. Germline V gene data show CDR1 as SGHDT and CDR2 as YYEEEE. Trimming took 4 bases from V and 1 from J, leaving 13 bases between them. CDR3 region: CASSISGLGTDTQYF. Here the CDR3 DNA reads TGTGCCAGCAGCATATCGGGGCTCGGCACAGATACGCAGTATTTT. Drawing the rest from reference TRBV5-6 and TRBJ2-3, the complete variable domain is DAGVTQSPTHLIKTRGQQVTLRCSPKSGHDTVSWYQQALGQGPQFIFQYYEEEERQRGNFPDRFSGHQFPNYSSELNVNALLLGDSALYLCASSISGLGTDTQYFGPGTRLTVL.

This clonotype was picked up a small number of times. The rearrangement uses TRBV12-3 or TRBV12-4 and TRBJ1-4, with unresolved D. This CDR3 region has 15 residues. The V end was cut by 5 bases, the J end by 10 bases, with 20 bases between. CDR3 sequence: CASSLGSGVMGKLFF. The CDR3 DNA reads TGTGCCAGCAGTCTGGGTAGTGGAGTAATGGGAAAACTGTTTTTT.

In this sample, this clonotype turned up many times. CDR3 coding DNA: TGTGCCAGCAGGGGCGATCGGGGGCGTAACTATGGCTACACCTTC. It is translated as CASRGDRGRNYGYTF. This chain uses TRBV12-3 or TRBV12-4 with TRBJ1-2; D is perhaps TRBD1 (6 bases). Trimming left V 6 bases short and J 1 base short, with 15 bases between. The CDR3 runs to 15 residues.

This clonotype was counted many times. The V and J genes are TRBV20-1 and TRBJ2-3, with 12 nucleotides matching TRBD2. This CDR3 has 15 residues. The germline V gene has CDR1 DFQATT and CDR2 SNEGSKA (reference sequence). V lost 0 bases and J lost 5; bases outside the gene matches: 3. CDR3: CSARELAGGIDTQYF. The CDR3 DNA is TGCAGTGCTAGAGAACTAGCGGGAGGCATAGATACGCAGTATTTT.

This clonotype was found many times. This sequence joins TRBV30 and TRBJ1-5; 7 bases match TRBD1. V lost 2 bases to trimming and J lost 7 bases; unmatched junction nucleotides: 5. This CDR3 comprises 13 residues. Germline V gene lookup returns CDR1 GTSNPN and CDR2 SVGIG (reference sequence). CDR3 protein: CAWSRQGGQPQHF. Here the CDR3 DNA reads TGTGCCTGGAGTCGACAGGGTGGGCAGCCCCAGCATTTT.

This clonotype was observed at least ten times. The chain is built from TRBV2 and TRBJ1-5, with unresolved D. The CDR3 is made up of 13 amino acids. Germline CDR1 is SNHLY and CDR2 is FYNNEI. V was cut by 4 bases and J by 1 base, with 5 bases left in between. The CDR3 DNA reads as TGTGCCAGCAGTGTGAGAAGCAATCAGCCCCAGCATTTT. Its translation is CASSVRSNQPQHF.

Ten or more counts support this clonotype. The rearrangement uses TRBV29-1 and TRBJ2-1, with 11 bases matching TRBD2. V gave up 3 bases and J gave up 4 bases; unmatched junction bases: 2. The length of the CDR3 is 14 residues. The V gene's germline CDR1 is SQVTM and CDR2 ANQGSEA. Here the CDR3 reads CSVETSGVYNEQFF. CDR3 nucleotides: TGCAGCGTTGAGACTAGCGGGGTATACAATGAGCAGTTCTTC.

This clonotype was detected ten times or more. V and J are TRBV30 and TRBJ2-7, with D unclear. CDR1 and CDR2 from the germline V gene are GTSNPN and SVGIG (reference sequence). Trimming cost V 1 base and J 0 bases, with 25 bases left between them. The CDR3 runs to 19 residues. The CDR3 protein is CAWSAKASLRYLGSYEQYF. DNA for the CDR3: TGTGCCTGGAGTGCAAAAGCCTCTTTAAGGTATTTGGGCTCCTACGAGCAGTACTTC.

The rearrangement links TRBV4-1 to TRBJ2-7, with 8 bases that match TRBD1. Germline CDR1 MGHRA, CDR2 YSYEKL. J gave up 2 bases and V 5 bases, and 11 bases lay outside the gene matches. This CDR3 region has 16 residues. This CDR3 is CASSAKIGQGTYEQYF. The CDR3 nucleotides read TGCGCCAGCAGCGCTAAAATAGGACAGGGAACCTACGAGCAGTACTTC.

There are many counts of this clonotype. The chain uses TRBV12-3 or TRBV12-4 and TRBJ1-1; D possibly corresponds to TRBD1 (6 bases). V was clipped by 5 bases and J by 7 bases, with 14 bases between them. CDR3 size: 13 residues. The DNA for the CDR3 is TGTGCCAGCAGTCCCGGGGGGGGGCGTGAAGCTTTCTTT. It encodes CASSPGGGREAFF.

The chain combines TRBV11-2 with TRBJ2-1, with D hard to call. The CDR3 covers 16 residues. Trimming stripped 5 bases from V and 0 bases from J, with 14 bases between. The V gene's germline CDR1 is SGHAT and CDR2 FQNNGV. The chain's CDR3 is CASSQGNDRSYNEQFF. The CDR3 nucleotides read TGTGCCAGCAGCCAAGGCAACGACCGCTCCTACAATGAGCAGTTCTTC.

This clonotype showed up just a few times. This chain links TRBV10-3 with TRBJ2-7, with D possibly called TRBD1 or TRBD2 (5 bases each). This CDR3 spans 13 amino acids. Germline V gives CDR1 ENHRY, CDR2 SYGVKD. V was cut by 6 bases and J by 2 bases, with 11 bases left in between. Here the CDR3 reads CAIRGDVPYEQYF. CDR3 nucleotide sequence: TGTGCCATCAGGGGGGACGTACCCTACGAGCAGTACTTC.

This clonotype was seen a handful of times. The J gene is TRBJ1-5, the V gene TRBV10-2; D is undetermined. V lost 0 bases, J lost 5 bases, and 8 bases lay in between. The CDR3 sequence is 14 residues long. Germline CDR1 WSHSY, CDR2 SAAADI. CDR3 in amino acids: CASSESKGDQPQHF. The CDR3 DNA follows: TGCGCCAGCAGTGAGTCGAAGGGAGATCAGCCCCAGCATTTT.

This clonotype was seen repeatedly, ten times or more. CDR3 amino acids: CASREQGGYTEAFF. In nucleotides, the CDR3 is TGTGCCAGCAGGGAACAGGGGGGTTACACTGAAGCTTTCTTT. This chain connects TRBV2 to TRBJ1-1, with 8 bases identical to TRBD1. Trimming cost V 6 bases and J 3 bases; bases outside gene matches: 6. The length of the CDR3 is 14 residues. The germline V gene encodes CDR1 SNHLY and CDR2 FYNNEI.

This clonotype was seen many times. The J gene is TRBJ1-5, the V gene TRBV28; weak D call: TRBD1 (6 bases). The CDR3 has 18 amino acids. V gave up 1 base and J gave up 1 base, with 17 bases separating them. The germline V gene has CDR1 MDHEN and CDR2 SYDVKM. The CDR3 nucleotides read TGTGCCAGCAGTTTATCACCAGGGGAGGTTAGGAGCAATCAGCCCCAGCATTTT. It specifies CASSLSPGEVRSNQPQHF.

This clonotype appeared many times. This chain connects TRBV18 to TRBJ1-4, with 9 bases identical to TRBD1. The CDR3 has 16 residues. V shed 3 bases, J shed 7 bases, and the junction held 9 bases outside the gene matches. Per the germline V gene, CDR1 is KGHSH and CDR2 is LQKENI. CDR3 sequence: CASSPFTDRGSEKLFF. Written as DNA, the CDR3 is TGTGCCAGCTCACCCTTTACGGACAGGGGAAGTGAAAAACTGTTTTTT.

This clonotype was observed many times. The V call is TRBV6-2 or TRBV6-3, the J call TRBJ2-7; TRBD2 might be the D (6 bases). Trimming took 5 bases from V and 3 from J, leaving 14 bases between them. Germline CDR1 is MNHEY and CDR2 is SVGEGT. The CDR3 is 14 residues long. The CDR3 bases are TGTGCCAGCAGTGAAGGTATTAGCGGCTACGAGCAGTACTTC. It codes for CASSEGISGYEQYF.

This clonotype was seen many times. The CDR3 loop is CASRRSQGSPSSTYEQYF. CDR3 nucleotides: TGTGCCAGCCGTAGGAGCCAGGGGTCTCCCTCTTCTACCTACGAGCAGTACTTC. The chain employs TRBV28 and TRBJ2-7; D might be TRBD1 (6 bases). Germline lookup yields CDR1 MDHEN and CDR2 SYDVKM. The CDR3 covers 18 residues. V lost 8 bases and J lost 2, with 28 bases in between.